This is a list of T cell receptor beta chains from one sample in a study of shared clonotypes between healthy human individuals. TCRdb keeps only in-frame clones here, not all; method: immunoSEQ multiplex PCR. The table records 2 million to 2.5 million clones, 90% to 95% of them present only once. Sequences were obtained from naive CD4+ T cells from PBMCs. The receptors here all came from a man younger than 30 in good health. Some clones in this sample may be carry-over from other donors' samples. Both conserved end residues are part of each CDR3. D genes are given only for firm matches. Clone size appears in some rows only: once, few, many, or a class for an expanded clone.

TRBJ2-1	-	TRBD2	TRBV5-1	CASSLAGGNEQFF	TGCGCCAGCAGCTTGGCGGGAGGTAATGAGCAGTTCTTC
TRBJ2-2	-	-	TRBV18	CASSPVRETGELFF	TGTGCCAGCTCACCTGTACGAGAAACCGGGGAGCTGTTTTTT
TRBJ1-2	-	-	TRBV5-6	CASSLSGGVYGYTF	TGTGCCAGCAGCTTGAGCGGCGGGGTCTATGGCTACACCTTC
TRBJ2-5	-	-	TRBV6-6	CASIDPRAQETQYF	TGTGCCAGCATCGACCCCCGGGCTCAAGAGACCCAGTACTTC
TRBJ1-5	few	-	TRBV5-1	CASSLGAGNQPQHF	TGCGCCAGCAGCTTGGGGGCCGGCAATCAGCCCCAGCATTTT
TRBJ2-7	-	-	TRBV9	CASSVAGTASYEQYF	TGTGCCAGCAGCGTAGCAGGGACGGCCTCCTACGAGCAGTACTTC
TRBJ2-7	-	TRBD1	TRBV18	CASSPGTGLSEQYF	TGTGCCAGCTCACCCGGGACAGGTCTTAGCGAGCAGTACTTC
TRBJ2-1	once	-	TRBV5-4	CASSLDGPNNEQFF	TGTGCCAGCAGCTTGGACGGACCCAACAATGAGCAGTTCTTC
TRBJ2-7	-	TRBD1	TRBV7-8	CASSFPGGWNEQYF	TGTGCCAGCAGCTTCCCAGGGGGCTGGAACGAGCAGTACTTC
TRBJ1-5	-	TRBD1	TRBV19	CASSNLPGGQPQHF	TGTGCCAGTAGCAACCTCCCAGGGGGGCAGCCCCAGCATTTT
TRBJ1-1	-	-	TRBV6-1	CASSEFGAASEAFF	TGTGCCAGCAGTGAATTCGGGGCGGCTTCTGAAGCTTTCTTT
TRBJ2-2	-	TRBD2	TRBV11-1	CASTLEREGHDNTGELFF	TGTGCCAGCACCCTGGAGCGGGAGGGCCATGATAACACCGGGGAGCTGTTTTTT
TRBJ2-5	-	TRBD2	TRBV5-4	CASSSGTSGQETQYF	TGTGCCAGCAGCTCGGGGACTAGCGGCCAAGAGACCCAGTACTTC
TRBJ2-2	-	-	TRBV10-3	CAIRGQTNTGELFF	TGTGCCATCCGCGGGCAGACTAACACCGGGGAGCTGTTTTTT
TRBJ2-5	-	TRBD2	TRBV28	CASSLPPDSGTETQYF	TGTGCCAGCAGTTTACCCCCAGATAGCGGGACCGAGACCCAGTACTTC
TRBJ1-1	-	-	TRBV28	CASSLESLSGAFF	TGTGCCAGCAGTTTAGAATCTCTATCGGGAGCTTTCTTT
TRBJ2-3	-	-	TRBV4-2	CASSLNRGSTSSGIRTDTQYF	TGTGCCAGCAGCCTTAACAGGGGGTCGACCAGTAGCGGGATCCGCACAGATACGCAGTATTTT
TRBJ1-5	-	-	TRBV18	CASPSQLKGAGQPQHF	TGTGCCAGCCCTTCACAACTGAAAGGAGCCGGACAGCCCCAGCATTTT
TRBJ1-1	-	-	TRBV5-1	CASSPQGRAMNTEAFF	TGCGCCAGCAGCCCCCAGGGCAGGGCCATGAACACTGAAGCTTTCTTT
TRBJ2-5	once	-	TRBV2	CASSGEAQETQYF	TGTGCCAGCAGTGGGGAGGCGCAAGAGACCCAGTACTTC
TRBJ2-3	-	-	TRBV5-4	CASSLVTGTDTQYF	TGTGCCAGCAGCTTGGTTACCGGCACAGATACGCAGTATTTT
TRBJ2-1	-	TRBD2	TRBV28	CASSLLTSGRVNEQFF	TGTGCCAGCAGTTTATTGACTAGCGGGAGGGTTAATGAGCAGTTCTTC
TRBJ1-3	-	-	TRBV5-4	CASSYGSSGNTIYF	TGTGCCAGCAGCTATGGGAGTTCTGGAAACACCATATATTTT
TRBJ1-2	-	-	TRBV9	CASSVEGRAGYTF	TGTGCCAGCAGCGTAGAAGGTAGGGCCGGCTACACCTTC
TRBJ1-1	-	TRBD1	TRBV7-2	CASSDRGVNTEAFF	TGTGCCAGCAGTGACAGGGGGGTGAACACTGAAGCTTTCTTT
TRBJ1-1	-	-	TRBV4-2	CASSQDRGRGYTEAFF	TGTGCCAGCAGCCAAGATCGCGGACGGGGGTACACTGAAGCTTTCTTT
TRBJ1-2	-	-	TRBV28	CASSLIVQLNYGYTF	TGTGCCAGCAGTTTGATCGTACAGCTTAACTATGGCTACACCTTC
TRBJ2-7	-	-	TRBV29-1	CSGGDGEQYF	TGCAGCGGGGGGGACGGCGAGCAGTACTTC
TRBJ2-7	-	-	TRBV19	CASSPPAGPYEQYF	TGTGCCAGTAGTCCTCCGGCGGGCCCCTACGAGCAGTACTTC
TRBJ1-1	-	-	TRBV7-2	CASTYRDSGAAFF	TGTGCCAGCACGTACAGGGATTCGGGAGCTGCTTTCTTT
TRBJ1-3	-	-	TRBV7-9	CASSFSGAGNTIYF	TGTGCCAGCAGCTTTTCAGGGGCTGGAAACACCATATATTTT
TRBJ1-1	-	-	TRBV7-2	CASSLSGPRHGDEAFF	TGTGCCAGCAGCTTATCAGGGCCGCGGCACGGCGATGAAGCTTTCTTT
TRBJ2-5	-	-	TRBV4-1	CASSQWISNTQETQYF	TGCGCCAGCAGCCAATGGATCAGTAATACCCAAGAGACCCAGTACTTC
TRBJ2-7	-	TRBD1	TRBV23-1	CASSQGSTGDSDGASRWGSYEQYF	TGCGCCAGCAGTCAGGGGTCGACAGGGGATAGCGACGGGGCATCAAGGTGGGGTTCCTACGAGCAGTACTTC
TRBJ2-7	-	TRBD2	TRBV5-1	CASSLARLGSGTYEQYF	TGCGCCAGCAGCTTGGCAAGACTAGGCAGCGGGACCTACGAGCAGTACTTC
TRBJ1-2	-	-	TRBV30	CAWSPPGRHCLF	TGTGCCTGGAGTCCCCCCGGGCGACATTGCCTTTTC
TRBJ2-7	-	-	TRBV7-9	CASSSLTVSYEQYF	TGTGCCAGCAGCTCCCTGACCGTCTCCTACGAGCAGTACTTC
TRBJ2-7	-	-	TRBV7-9	CASSTRDGFYEQYF	TGTGCCAGCAGCACCCGGGACGGATTCTACGAGCAGTACTTC
TRBJ1-3	-	-	TRBV2	CASRGSGNTIYF	TGTGCCAGCCGGGGTTCTGGAAACACCATATATTTT
TRBJ2-1	-	TRBD2	TRBV5-1	CASSWLAGARNEQFF	TGCGCCAGCAGCTGGCTAGCGGGAGCTCGCAATGAGCAGTTCTTC
TRBJ1-5	once	TRBD1	TRBV6-5	CASRQDRHGNQPQHF	TGTGCCAGCAGGCAGGACAGGCACGGCAATCAGCCCCAGCATTTT
TRBJ1-2	-	TRBD1	TRBV5-4	CASSTLNRDRANGYTF	TGTGCCAGCAGCACGTTAAACCGGGACAGGGCCAATGGCTACACCTTC
TRBJ1-1	few	TRBD1	TRBV18	CASSPGQGGTEAFF	TGTGCCAGCTCCCCCGGACAGGGGGGGACTGAAGCTTTCTTT
TRBJ1-2	-	-	TRBV9	CASSPRGDYGYTF	TGTGCCAGCAGCCCAAGGGGAGACTATGGCTACACCTTC
TRBJ2-1	once	-	TRBV27	CASSPFIADLHNEQFF	TGTGCCAGCAGTCCATTTATAGCGGACCTTCACAATGAGCAGTTCTTC
TRBJ2-3	-	TRBD2	TRBV4-1	CASSQGAGGPGTDTQYF	TGCGCCAGCAGCCAAGGGGCGGGAGGTCCTGGCACAGATACGCAGTATTTT
TRBJ1-4	-	-	TRBV11-2	CASSLGLGREREKLFF	TGTGCCAGCAGCTTAGGGTTGGGACGGGAAAGGGAAAAACTGTTTTTT
TRBJ1-5	-	-	TRBV30	CAWSVGGHGQPQHF	TGTGCCTGGAGTGTCGGGGGTCATGGTCAGCCCCAGCATTTT
TRBJ2-2	-	TRBD2	TRBV18	CASSPSLAGDTGELFF	TGTGCCAGCTCACCTTCACTAGCGGGAGACACCGGGGAGCTGTTTTTT
TRBJ2-5	-	-	TRBV6-4	CASSPWGRFQETQYF	TGTGCCAGCAGCCCCTGGGGACGATTCCAAGAGACCCAGTACTTC
TRBJ2-6	-	-	TRBV14	CASSQDRASGANVLTF	TGTGCCAGCAGCCAAGATAGGGCTTCTGGGGCCAACGTCCTGACTTTC